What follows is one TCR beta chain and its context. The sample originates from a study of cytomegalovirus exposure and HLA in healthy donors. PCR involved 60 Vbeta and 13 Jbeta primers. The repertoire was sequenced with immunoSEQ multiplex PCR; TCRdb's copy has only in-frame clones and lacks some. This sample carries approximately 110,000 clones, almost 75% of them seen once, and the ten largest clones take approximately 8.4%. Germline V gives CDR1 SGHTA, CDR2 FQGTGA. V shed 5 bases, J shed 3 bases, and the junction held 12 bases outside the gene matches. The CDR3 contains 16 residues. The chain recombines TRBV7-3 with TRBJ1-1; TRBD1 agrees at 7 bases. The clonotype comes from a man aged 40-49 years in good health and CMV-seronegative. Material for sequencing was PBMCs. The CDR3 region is CASSNSGGLAYTEAFF. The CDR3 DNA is TGTGCCAGCAGCAACTCAGGGGGATTGGCGTACACTGAAGCTTTCTTT.